Listed here are 23 T cell receptor beta chains from one sample, sequenced in a study of blood T cell repertoires in COVID-19. Generated by immunoSEQ multiplex PCR, the TCRdb table keeps only in-frame clones and is missing some. Of approximately 130,000 clones detected, around 81% appear once; the ten largest clones hold roughly 9%. Material for sequencing was peripheral blood. All receptors come from a woman aged 55-70 years with active or convalescent COVID-19.

Details on this clone: Just one base apart from a much larger clone, this may be a read error. CDR3 in DNA: TGTGCCAGCAGCTTAGGACAGAGCACTGAAGCTTTCTTT. Protein: CASSLGQSTEAFF. The genes are TRBV7-9 and TRBJ1-1, with D maybe TRBD1 (5 bases). V was cut by 1 base and J by 4 bases, with 7 bases left in between. CDR3 length equals 13 residues. CDR1 is SEHNR and CDR2 is FQNEAQ in the germline V gene (reference sequence).

Notes on this clone: Mismatch with germline at one junction end may stem from a read error. The rearrangement joins TRBV2 to TRBJ2-4, with D hard to call. Germline-derived CDR1 and CDR2 are SNHLY and FYNNEI. The CDR3 runs to 17 residues. The CDR3: CASIEGRILLAKNIQYF. In nucleotides, the CDR3 is TGTGCCAGCATTGAAGGGCGGATACTACTAGCCAAAAACATTCAGTACTTC.

This chain links TRBV13 with TRBJ1-2; D call uncertain. The CDR3 runs to 12 residues. Trimming left V 0 bases short and J 8 bases short, with 7 bases between. The V gene's germline CDR1 is PRHDT and CDR2 FYEKMQ (reference sequence). Here the CDR3 reads CASSLGRAGYTF. CDR3 nucleotide sequence: TGTGCCAGCAGCTTAGGGAGGGCCGGCTACACCTTC. The full variable domain, its missing parts supplied by reference TRBV13 and TRBJ1-2, is AAGVIQSPRHLIKEKRETATLKCYPIPRHDTVYWYQQGPGQDPQFLISFYEKMQSDKGSIPDRFSAQQFSDYHSELNMSSLELGDSALYFCASSLGRAGYTFGSGTRLTVV.

There are a few counts of this clone. V and J are TRBV5-1 and TRBJ1-1; D unclear. Trimming stripped 4 bases from V and 3 bases from J, with 13 bases between. Germline-derived CDR1 and CDR2 are SGHRS and YFSETQ. The CDR3 runs to 14 residues. CDR3 sequence (DNA): TGCGCCAGCAGCCCAGACTTGAGCTACACTGAAGCTTTCTTT. This sequence encodes CASSPDLSYTEAFF.

This clone turned up a few times. The chain links TRBV7-2 to TRBJ2-7; weak D call: TRBD1 (6 bases). The CDR3 has 13 residues. Germline V gene sequence: CDR1 SGHTA, CDR2 FQGNSA. The V and J ends lost 3 bases and 3 bases respectively, with 9 bases between them. The CDR3 is CASSLGHNYEQYF. CDR3 DNA: TGTGCCAGCAGCTTGGGACACAACTACGAGCAGTACTTC. Variable domain in full (rest from reference TRBV7-2 and TRBJ2-7): GAGVSQSPSNKVTEKGKDVELRCDPISGHTALYWYRQSLGQGLEFLIYFQGNSAPDKSGLPSDRFSAERTGGSVSTLTIQRTQQEDSAVYLCASSLGHNYEQYFGPGTRLTVT.

The CDR3 DNA sequence: TGTGCCACCTCCTGGGGCCTGAACTATGGCTACACCTTC. Its translation is CATSWGLNYGYTF. The V gene is TRBV6-5, the J gene TRBJ1-2; tentative D call: TRBD1 (5 bases). From germline, CDR1 is MNHEY and CDR2 SVGAGI. V dropped 10 bases and J dropped 2 bases, with 14 bases sitting between them. The CDR3 has 13 residues.

The CDR3 region is CASSESGYGEQFF. The CDR3 DNA reads TGTGCCAGCAGTGAATCAGGGTATGGTGAGCAGTTCTTC. The rearrangement joins TRBV6-1 to TRBJ2-1, with D possibly being TRBD1 (5 bases). The CDR3 length is 13 residues. Per the germline V gene, CDR1 is MNHNS and CDR2 is SASEGT. Between the trimmed V and J ends, which lost 2 bases and 9 bases, there was a span of 11 bases.

CDR3 DNA: TGTGCCAGCATAATCCAGGGTAGAAATCAGCCCCAGCATTTT. It is translated as CASIIQGRNQPQHF. The chain has TRBV6-4 and TRBJ1-5; TRBD1 might be the D (5 bases). The V end lost 7 bases, the J end lost 4 bases, and 14 bases lay between the germline ends. This CDR3 is built from 14 residues. The germline gives CDR1 MRHNA, CDR2 SNTAGT.

The rearrangement uses TRBV28 and TRBJ2-1; TRBD1 is a possible D gene (6 bases). Trimming shortened V by 7 bases and J by 4 bases, and 17 bases separated the two germline ends. Germline values: CDR1 MDHEN, CDR2 SYDVKM. The CDR3 is 15 amino acids. Written as DNA, the CDR3 is TGTGCCAGCATCCTCGGCGGACAGAGTTACAATGAGCAGTTCTTC. The encoded protein is CASILGGQSYNEQFF.

The chain uses TRBV6-2 or TRBV6-3 and TRBJ2-1; 9 nucleotides align to TRBD1. Germline CDR1 reads MNHEY; CDR2 reads SVGEGT. The CDR3 totals 20 residues. V shed 2 bases, J shed 0 bases, and the junction held 14 bases outside the gene matches. CDR3 amino acids: CASSYRIGDRASSSYNEQFF. CDR3 nucleotides: TGTGCCAGCAGTTACCGGATCGGGGACAGGGCCTCAAGCTCCTACAATGAGCAGTTCTTC.

The table lists this clone with a few counts. The chain employs TRBV29-1 and TRBJ1-2, with D uncertain. Trimming took 2 bases from V and 4 from J, leaving 5 bases between them. From germline, CDR1 is SQVTM and CDR2 ANQGSEA. CDR3 length equals 11 residues. CDR3 bases: TGCAGCGTTGAAAGTAGCTATGGCTACACCTTC. Translating gives CSVESSYGYTF. The full variable domain, its missing parts supplied by reference TRBV29-1 and TRBJ1-2, is SAVISQKPSRDICQRGTSLTIQCQVDSQVTMMFWYRQQPGQSLTLIATANQGSEATYESGFVIDKFPISRPNLTFSTLTVSNMSPEDSSIYLCSVESSYGYTFGSGTRLTVV.

The genes are TRBV30 and TRBJ2-2; D is uncertain. In germline, CDR1 is GTSNPN, CDR2 SVGIG (reference sequence). CDR3 length equals 13 residues. The germline V and J ends were trimmed by 2 bases and 5 bases, with 9 bases remaining between them. DNA of the CDR3: TGTGCCTGGAGTTGGCATTTTACCGGGGAGCTGTTTTTT. Protein sequence: CAWSWHFTGELFF. The variable domain in full, completed from reference TRBV30 and TRBJ2-2, reads SQTIHQWPATLVQPVGSPLSLECTVEGTSNPNLYWYRQAAGRGLQLLFYSVGIGQISSEVPQNLSASRPQDRQFILSSKKLLLSDSGFYLCAWSWHFTGELFFGEGSRLTVL.

V usage is TRBV5-1 and J usage is TRBJ1-3; no clear D. CDR3 length: 16 residues. V dropped 4 bases and J dropped 0 bases, with 14 bases sitting between them. In germline, CDR1 is SGHRS, CDR2 YFSETQ. The DNA for the CDR3 is TGCGCCAGCAGCCGCGAAGAAGCCCTCTCTGGAAACACCATATATTTT. Translated: CASSREEALSGNTIYF.

The CDR3 bases are TGTGCCAGCAGCCAGGGACAATATAATTCACCCCTCCACTTT. Residues: CASSQGQYNSPLHF. The rearrangement joins TRBV3-1 (or the pseudogene TRBV3-2) to TRBJ1-6; possibly TRBD1 for D (6 bases). Germline CDR1 reads LGHDT; CDR2 reads YNNKEL (reference sequence). V was pared by 3 bases and J by 4 bases, with 7 bases between. This CDR3 has 14 residues.

This chain connects TRBV7-9 to TRBJ2-7; D unclear. The CDR3 extends over 13 amino acids. CDR1 and CDR2 from the germline V gene are SEHNR and FQNEAQ (reference sequence). Trimming shortened V by 1 base and J by 3 bases, and 7 bases separated the two germline ends. The CDR3 nucleotides are TGTGCCAGCAGCTTAGAACAGTTCTACGAGCAGTACTTC. Translated, it gives CASSLEQFYEQYF.

This chain links TRBV30 with TRBJ2-7; tentatively, D is TRBD2 (5 bases). CDR3 size: 13 residues. Trimming removed 3 bases at V and 2 bases at J, with 11 bases between. Germline V lookup: CDR1 GTSNPN, CDR2 SVGIG (reference sequence). The CDR3 is CAWSGGAAYEQYF. The CDR3 DNA reads as TGTGCCTGGAGCGGAGGAGCAGCCTACGAGCAGTACTTC.

The chain employs TRBV5-6 and TRBJ1-5; D not resolved. The germline gives CDR1 SGHDT, CDR2 YYEEEE. The CDR3 has 13 amino acids. V was trimmed by 1 base and J by 4 bases, leaving 6 bases between them. The CDR3 DNA sequence: TGTGCCAGCAGCTTGTCCCCAAATCAGCCCCAGCATTTT. It translates to CASSLSPNQPQHF.

The V call is TRBV5-4, the J call TRBJ1-5; no firm D call. The CDR3 runs 13 residues. Trimming removed 0 bases from V and 3 bases from J, with 4 bases in between. Germline CDR1 reads SGHNT; CDR2 reads YYREEE (reference sequence). CDR3 nucleotide sequence: TGTGCCAGCAGCTTGGACTTCAATCAGCCCCAGCATTTT. Amino acid sequence: CASSLDFNQPQHF.

The chain recombines TRBV19 with TRBJ1-4; 9 positions agree with TRBD1. V lost 8 bases to trimming and J lost 8 bases; unmatched junction nucleotides: 3. The CDR3 sequence is 12 residues long. The germline V gene has CDR1 LNHDA and CDR2 SQIVND (reference sequence). The CDR3 bases are TGTGCCAGTGGGACAGGGTTCGAAAAACTGTTTTTT. This gives the protein CASGTGFEKLFF.

This clone is a singleton in its sample. The chain employs TRBV28 and TRBJ1-5, with 8 bases identical to TRBD1. Trimming cost V 10 bases and J 2 bases; bases outside gene matches: 4. Germline CDR1 and CDR2: MDHEN and SYDVKM. The CDR3 is made up of 13 amino acids. The CDR3 region has the DNA TGTGCCACCCAGGGGGCTGGCAATCAGCCCCAGCATTTT. It yields the protein CATQGAGNQPQHF. Together with reference TRBV28 and TRBJ1-5, the CDR3 gives the full variable domain: DVKVTQSSRYLVKRTGEKVFLECVQDMDHENMFWYRQDPGLGLRLIYFSYDVKMKEKGDIPEGYSVSREKKERFSLILESASTNQTSMYLCATQGAGNQPQHFGDGTRLSIL.

CDR3 residues: CASSLGTGMRSSNQPQHF. The DNA for the CDR3 is TGTGCCAGCAGCCTAGGGACAGGCATGAGGAGTAGCAATCAGCCCCAGCATTTT. This chain uses TRBV16 with TRBJ1-5; 8 nucleotides agree with TRBD1. Losses at the gene ends were 4 bases for V and 0 bases for J; bases not matched to a gene: 11. Germline assignment: CDR1 KGHSY and CDR2 FQNENV. The CDR3 is 18 residues long.

CDR3 bases: TGTGCCAGCAGCCCCAGGGAGGGGACTCCCTCCACAGATACGCAGTATTTT. Its protein is CASSPREGTPSTDTQYF. The V gene is TRBV11-2, the J gene TRBJ2-3; 7 bases fit TRBD2. The germline V gene has CDR1 SGHAT and CDR2 FQNNGV. Trimming took 5 bases from V and 2 from J; bases not matched to a gene: 13. The CDR3 runs to 17 residues.

This chain connects TRBV5-4 to TRBJ2-5; 10 bases line up with TRBD2. Losses at the gene ends were 4 bases for V and 3 bases for J; bases not matched to a gene: 3. CDR1 SGHNT and CDR2 YYREEE come from the germline V gene (reference sequence). The CDR3 is made up of 14 amino acids. The CDR3 loop reads CASSPGLAEETQYF. The CDR3 DNA reads TGTGCCAGCAGCCCCGGACTAGCGGAAGAGACCCAGTACTTC.